The clone carrying this T cell receptor beta chain appeared a few times. Its antigen is unidentified. The sample belongs to a study of vaccination and CD4 T cells after COVID-19. Cultured CD4+ T-cell DNA underwent Oncomine TCR Beta short-read sequencing. Genomic DNA was taken out of cultured CD4+ T cells by extraction. MiXCR was run by TCRdb on the PCR reads, yielding one entry per CDR3 protein. The sample lists 14,000 or so distinct CDR3 sequences, 20% to 25% occurring once. This sample's treatment: roughly 10-day PBMC culture with coronavirus spike peptide pools or control peptides (ViraFEST assay). Cultures got half-medium changes with IL-2 on days 3 and 7. The TCR comes from a human donor who had recovered from COVID-19. The material sequenced was CD4+ T cells from blood, cultured in vitro, taken after SARS-CoV-2 vaccination.

The CDR3 DNA is TGTGCCACCAGCAGAGATTATCCTAGCGGGACAACCGGGGAGCTGTTTTTT. This encodes CATSRDYPSGTTGELFF. This chain uses TRBV15 with TRBJ2-2, with 9 bases matching TRBD2. The germline CDR1 and CDR2 sequences are LNHNV and YYDKDF (reference sequence). V trimming: 0 bases; J trimming: 5 bases; junction bases outside the gene matches: 7. The CDR3 has 17 amino acids.